This note documents a single T cell receptor beta chain sequence. The antigen is unknown. At one of its ends the junction is not consistent with the germline gene, which may arise from a read error. The data derive from a study of blood T cells in healthy people across ages. This CDR3 is 14 amino acids long. Germline V gene lookup returns CDR1 SSHAT and CDR2 FNYEAQ (reference sequence). Findings of the study overall: Considered underestimates were the diversity estimates obtained from one million T cells. Expanded clonotype changes were possibly confounded by unknown donor CMV status.

Alongside a J-beta primer mix, a sample-barcoded 5' primer served in a second PCR lasting about 6 to 12 cycles. TCRdb processed the 5' RACE reads anew with MiXCR; each CDR3 protein has one entry. The sample holds roughly 700,000 distinct CDR3 sequences, 45% to 50% seen once. This sequence was found in a woman aged 55-75 years in good health. Specimen: blood. This sequence joins TRBV7-7 and TRBJ2-3; D uncertain. CDR3 in amino acids: CASSPPDLTDTQYF. The CDR3 DNA reads as TGTGCTAGCAGCCCCCCCGATCTCACAGATACGCAGTATTTT.